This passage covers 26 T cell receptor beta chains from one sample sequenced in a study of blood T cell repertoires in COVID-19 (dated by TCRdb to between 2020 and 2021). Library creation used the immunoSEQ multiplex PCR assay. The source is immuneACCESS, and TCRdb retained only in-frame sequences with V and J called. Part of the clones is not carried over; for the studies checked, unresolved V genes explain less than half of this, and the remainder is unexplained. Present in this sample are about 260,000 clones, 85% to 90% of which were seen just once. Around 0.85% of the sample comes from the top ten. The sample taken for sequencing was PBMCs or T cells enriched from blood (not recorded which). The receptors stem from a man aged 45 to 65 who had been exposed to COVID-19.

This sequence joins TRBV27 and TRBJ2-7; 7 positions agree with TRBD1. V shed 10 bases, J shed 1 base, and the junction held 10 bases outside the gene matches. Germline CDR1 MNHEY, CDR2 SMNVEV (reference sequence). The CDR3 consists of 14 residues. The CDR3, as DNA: TGTGCCACCGAGGGGACAGCGACTTCCTACGAGCAGTACGTC. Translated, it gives CATEGTATSYEQYV.

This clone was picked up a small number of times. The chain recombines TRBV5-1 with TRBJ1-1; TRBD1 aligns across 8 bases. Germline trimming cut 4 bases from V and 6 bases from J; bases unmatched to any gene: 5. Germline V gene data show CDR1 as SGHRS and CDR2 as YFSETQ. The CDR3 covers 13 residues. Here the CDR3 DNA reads TGCGCCAGCAGCCCCCGACAGGGGTCTGAAGCTTTCTTT. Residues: CASSPRQGSEAFF. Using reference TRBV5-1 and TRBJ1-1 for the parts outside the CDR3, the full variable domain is KAGVTQTPRYLIKTRGQQVTLSCSPISGHRSVSWYQQTPGQGLQFLFEYFSETQRNKGNFPGRFSGRQFSNSRSEMNVSTLELGDSALYLCASSPRQGSEAFFGQGTRLTVV.

CDR3 loop: CASSAYYTEAFF. The DNA of the CDR3 is TGTGCCAGCAGCGCTTACTACACTGAAGCTTTCTTT. The chain uses TRBV11-2 and TRBJ1-1; no reliable D call. V lost 5 bases and J lost 3, with 7 bases in between. The V gene's germline CDR1 is SGHAT and CDR2 FQNNGV. The CDR3 runs to 12 residues.

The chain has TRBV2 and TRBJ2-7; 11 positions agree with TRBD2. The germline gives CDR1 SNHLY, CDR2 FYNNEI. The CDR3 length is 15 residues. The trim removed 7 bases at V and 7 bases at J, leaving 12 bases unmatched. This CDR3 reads CASIGLAGGPGEQYV. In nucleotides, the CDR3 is TGTGCCAGCATCGGGTTAGCGGGAGGGCCGGGGGAGCAGTACGTC.

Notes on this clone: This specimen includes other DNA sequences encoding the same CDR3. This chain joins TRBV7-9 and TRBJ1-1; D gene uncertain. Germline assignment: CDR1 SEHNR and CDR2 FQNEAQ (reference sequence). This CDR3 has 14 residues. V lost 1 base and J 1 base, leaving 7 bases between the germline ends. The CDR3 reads CASSLGGGNTEAFF. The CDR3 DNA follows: TGTGCCAGCAGCTTAGGAGGAGGGAACACTGAAGCTTTCTTT.

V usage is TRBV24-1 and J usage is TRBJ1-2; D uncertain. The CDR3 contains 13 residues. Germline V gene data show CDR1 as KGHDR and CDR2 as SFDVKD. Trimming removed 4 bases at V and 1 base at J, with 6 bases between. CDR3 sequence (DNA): TGTGCCACCAGTGACCCCGTTAACTATGGCTACACCTTC. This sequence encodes CATSDPVNYGYTF.

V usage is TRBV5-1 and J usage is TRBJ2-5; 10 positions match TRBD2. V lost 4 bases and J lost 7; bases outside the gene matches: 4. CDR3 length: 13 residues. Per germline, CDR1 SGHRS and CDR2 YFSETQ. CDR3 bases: TGCGCCAGCAGCCCAGGACTAGCGGTGACCCAGTACTTC. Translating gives CASSPGLAVTQYF.

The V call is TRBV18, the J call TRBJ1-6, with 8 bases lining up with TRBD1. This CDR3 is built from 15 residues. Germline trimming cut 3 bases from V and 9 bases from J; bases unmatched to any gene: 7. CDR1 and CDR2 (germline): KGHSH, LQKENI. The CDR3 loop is CASSPVDRGRSPLHF. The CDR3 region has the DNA TGTGCCAGCTCACCCGTCGACAGGGGCCGTTCACCCCTCCACTTT.

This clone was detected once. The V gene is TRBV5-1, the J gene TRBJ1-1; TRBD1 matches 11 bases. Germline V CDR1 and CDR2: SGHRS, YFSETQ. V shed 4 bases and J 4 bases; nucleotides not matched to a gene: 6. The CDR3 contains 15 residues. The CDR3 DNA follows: TGCGCCAGCAGCATAACCGGGACAGGGGGCACTGAAGCTTTCTTT. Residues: CASSITGTGGTEAFF.

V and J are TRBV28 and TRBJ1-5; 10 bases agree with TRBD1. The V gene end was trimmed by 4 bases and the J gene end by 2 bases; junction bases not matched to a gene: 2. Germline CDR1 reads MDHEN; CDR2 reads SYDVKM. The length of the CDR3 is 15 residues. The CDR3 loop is CASSSGTGGNQPQHF. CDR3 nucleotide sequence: TGTGCCAGCAGTTCCGGGACAGGGGGCAATCAGCCCCAGCATTTT. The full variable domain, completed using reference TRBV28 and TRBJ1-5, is DVKVTQSSRYLVKRTGEKVFLECVQDMDHENMFWYRQDPGLGLRLIYFSYDVKMKEKGDIPEGYSVSREKKERFSLILESASTNQTSMYLCASSSGTGGNQPQHFGDGTRLSIL.

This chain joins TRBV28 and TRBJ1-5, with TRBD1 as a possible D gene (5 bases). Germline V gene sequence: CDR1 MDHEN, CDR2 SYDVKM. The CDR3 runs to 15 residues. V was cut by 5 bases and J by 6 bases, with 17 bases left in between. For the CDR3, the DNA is TGTGCCAGCAGTCTCCCCCGGGGGTTGGGTCAGCCCCAGCATTTT. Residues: CASSLPRGLGQPQHF.

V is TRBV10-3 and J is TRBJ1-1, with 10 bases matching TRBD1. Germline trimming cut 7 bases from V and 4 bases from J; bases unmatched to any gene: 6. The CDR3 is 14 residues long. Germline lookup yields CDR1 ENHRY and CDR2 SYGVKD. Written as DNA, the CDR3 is TGTGCCATCACTCGAGACAGGGGGCCCACTGAAGCTTTCTTT. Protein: CAITRDRGPTEAFF.

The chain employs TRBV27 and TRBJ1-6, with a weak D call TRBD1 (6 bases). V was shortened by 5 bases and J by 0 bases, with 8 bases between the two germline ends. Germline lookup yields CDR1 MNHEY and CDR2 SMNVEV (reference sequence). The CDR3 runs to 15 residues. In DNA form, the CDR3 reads TGTGCCAGCAGTACAGGGCTCTCCTATAATTCACCCCTCCACTTT. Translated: CASSTGLSYNSPLHF.

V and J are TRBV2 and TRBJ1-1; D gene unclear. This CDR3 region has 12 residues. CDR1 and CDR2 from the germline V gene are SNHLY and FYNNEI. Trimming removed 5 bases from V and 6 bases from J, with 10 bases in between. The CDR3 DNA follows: TGTGCCAGCAGTCTCACTAGCGCTGAAGCTTTCTTT. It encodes CASSLTSAEAFF.

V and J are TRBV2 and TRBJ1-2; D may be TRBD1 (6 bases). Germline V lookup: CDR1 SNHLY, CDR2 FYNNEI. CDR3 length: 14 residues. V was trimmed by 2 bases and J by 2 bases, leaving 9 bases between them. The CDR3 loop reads CASSETTGNYGYTF. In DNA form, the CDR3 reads TGTGCCAGCAGTGAAACGACAGGAAACTATGGCTACACCTTC.

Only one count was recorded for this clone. In nucleotides, the CDR3 is TGTGCCAGCAGCGCCCCGGTATTCAATGAGCAGTTCTTC. This encodes CASSAPVFNEQFF. The V and J genes are TRBV7-9 and TRBJ2-1; D unclear. The CDR3 totals 13 residues. Germline V gene data show CDR1 as SEHNR and CDR2 as FQNEAQ (reference sequence). V lost 5 bases to trimming and J lost 6 bases, with 11 bases between them.

As DNA, the CDR3 is TGTGCCAGCAGACCGGACAGGGGAAGGAACTATGGCTACACCTTC. Translated, it gives CASRPDRGRNYGYTF. This sequence joins TRBV27 and TRBJ1-2; 9 bases agree with TRBD1. The germline CDR1 and CDR2 sequences are MNHEY and SMNVEV (reference sequence). The CDR3 contains 15 residues. Trimming removed 6 bases from V and 2 bases from J; junction bases left unmatched: 7.

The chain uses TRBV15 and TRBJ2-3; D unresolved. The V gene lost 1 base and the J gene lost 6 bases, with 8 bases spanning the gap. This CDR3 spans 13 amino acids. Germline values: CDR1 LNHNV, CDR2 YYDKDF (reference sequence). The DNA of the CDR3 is TGTGCCACCAGCAGAGTCTACTCGGATACGCAGTATTTT. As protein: CATSRVYSDTQYF.

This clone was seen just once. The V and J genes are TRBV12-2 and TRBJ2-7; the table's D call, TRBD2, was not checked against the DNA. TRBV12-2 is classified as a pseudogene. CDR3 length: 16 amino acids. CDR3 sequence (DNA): TGTGCAAGTCGCCGTCGTAGCGGGAGGGCCGGGCACGAGCAGTACGTC. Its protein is CASRRRSGRAGHEQYV.

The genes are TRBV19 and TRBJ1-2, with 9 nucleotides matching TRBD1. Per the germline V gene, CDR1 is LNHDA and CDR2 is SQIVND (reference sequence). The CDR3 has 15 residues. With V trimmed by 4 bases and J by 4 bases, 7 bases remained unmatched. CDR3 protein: CASSTNGQGSYGYTF. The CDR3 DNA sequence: TGTGCCAGTAGTACGAACGGACAGGGGAGCTATGGCTACACCTTC.

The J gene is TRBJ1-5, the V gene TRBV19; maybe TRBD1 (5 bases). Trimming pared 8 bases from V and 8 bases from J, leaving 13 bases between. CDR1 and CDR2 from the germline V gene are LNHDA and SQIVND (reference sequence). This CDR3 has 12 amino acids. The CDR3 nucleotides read TGTGCCAGTTCGCGGGGGTTAAAGCCCCAGCATTTT. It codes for CASSRGLKPQHF.

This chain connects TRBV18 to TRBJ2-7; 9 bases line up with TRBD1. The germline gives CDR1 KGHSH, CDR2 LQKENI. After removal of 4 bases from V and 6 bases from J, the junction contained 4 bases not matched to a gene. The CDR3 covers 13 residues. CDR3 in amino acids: CASSRETGGEQYV. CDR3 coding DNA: TGTGCCAGCTCACGAGAGACAGGGGGCGAGCAGTACGTC.

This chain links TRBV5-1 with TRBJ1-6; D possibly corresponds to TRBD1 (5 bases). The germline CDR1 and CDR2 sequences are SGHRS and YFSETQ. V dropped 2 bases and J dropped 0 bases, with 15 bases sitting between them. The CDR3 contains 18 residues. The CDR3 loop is CASSLGRPRGSYNSPLHF. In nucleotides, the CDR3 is TGCGCCAGCAGCTTAGGTAGGCCAAGGGGCTCCTATAATTCACCCCTCCACTTT.

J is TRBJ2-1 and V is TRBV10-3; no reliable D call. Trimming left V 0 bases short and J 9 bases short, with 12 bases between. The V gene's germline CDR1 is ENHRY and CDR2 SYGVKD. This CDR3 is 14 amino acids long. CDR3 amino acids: CAISESVSGIEQFF. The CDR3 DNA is TGTGCCATCAGTGAGTCAGTTAGTGGTATTGAGCAGTTCTTC.

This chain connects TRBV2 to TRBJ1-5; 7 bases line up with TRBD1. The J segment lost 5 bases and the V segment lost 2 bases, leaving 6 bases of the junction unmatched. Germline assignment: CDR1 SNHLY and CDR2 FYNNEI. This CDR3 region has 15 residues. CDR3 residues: CASSEIGGGYQPQHF. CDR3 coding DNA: TGTGCCAGCAGTGAAATAGGGGGCGGGTATCAGCCCCAGCATTTT.

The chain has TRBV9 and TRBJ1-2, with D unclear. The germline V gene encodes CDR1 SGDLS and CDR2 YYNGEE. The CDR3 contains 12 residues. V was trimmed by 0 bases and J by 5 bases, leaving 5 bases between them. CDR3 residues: CASSVGGYGYTF. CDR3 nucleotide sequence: TGTGCCAGCAGCGTAGGAGGTTATGGCTACACCTTC.